This T cell receptor beta chain was recovered during a study of OX40 agonist ivuxolimab in advanced cancers. The wider study: Clinicians treated patients with ivuxolimab, an agonistic anti-OX40 (CD134) antibody. Points from the study as a whole: CD4+ and CD8+ blood T cells expanded clonally by week 6 at 0.1 to 3.0 mg/kg.

Assay: immunoSEQ multiplex PCR; the TCRdb copy retains only in-frame clones and omits some. Of around 92,000 clones in the sample, about 80% were seen once. This clone was detected only once. The antigen remains undetermined. Sequencing used CD4+ or CD8+ T cells sorted from blood, obtained in a trial of the OX40 agonist ivuxolimab. The sequence was collected from an adult with an advanced solid tumor such as melanoma, head and neck, liver or kidney cancer.

CDR3 DNA: TGCGCCAGCAGCCTTGACCGCGGACGGGAGTACTTC. Amino acids: CASSLDRGREYF. The rearrangement joins TRBV4-3 to TRBJ2-7, with D unresolved. Germline CDR1 and CDR2: LGHNA and YSLEER. With 4 bases removed from V and 11 bases from J, the gap between germline ends came to 15 bases. The CDR3 has 12 amino acids.